Shown below are 2 T cell receptor beta chains from a single sample sequenced in a study of cytomegalovirus exposure and HLA in healthy donors. The PCR used 60 Vbeta and 13 Jbeta primers. The protocol was immunoSEQ multiplex PCR, while the TCRdb copy is restricted to in-frame clones and leaves out a portion. Of 110,000 to 150,000 clones detected, about 72% appear once; the ten largest clones hold less than 2.5%. Material for sequencing was PBMCs. These receptors all come from a man aged 35 to 55 in good health and CMV-seronegative.

The V and J genes are TRBV15 and TRBJ2-5; D is possibly TRBD2 (7 bases). Germline CDR1 reads LNHNV; CDR2 reads YYDKDF (reference sequence). V was trimmed by 9 bases and J by 3 bases, leaving 14 bases between them. This CDR3 region has 13 residues. CDR3 loop: CATSQGLKETQYF. In DNA, the CDR3 is TGTGCCACATCACAGGGACTAAAAGAGACCCAGTACTTC. The full variable domain, completed using reference TRBV15 and TRBJ2-5, is DAMVIQNPRYQVTQFGKPVTLSCSQTLNHNVMYWYQQKSSQAPKLLFHYYDKDFNNEADTPDNFQSRRPNTSFCFLDIRSPGLGDTAMYLCATSQGLKETQYFGPGTRLLVL.

J is TRBJ2-3 and V is TRBV30; weak D call: TRBD1 (7 bases). The CDR3 length is 14 residues. The V end lost 3 bases, the J end lost 5 bases, and 15 bases lay between the germline ends. CDR1 is GTSNPN and CDR2 is SVGIG in the germline V gene (reference sequence). For the CDR3, the DNA is TGTGCCTGGAGAACCCAGGGGGGAGTAGATACGCAGTATTTT. Amino acid sequence: CAWRTQGGVDTQYF.